This T cell receptor (beta chain) stems from a study of patients and donors after allogeneic stem cell transplantation. TCRdb ran MiXCR on the RT-PCR reads and lists one entry per CDR3 protein. Here the sample spans about 400,000 distinct CDR3 sequences, about a sixth being singletons. This clonotype was seen ten or more times. The germline gives CDR1 SGDLS, CDR2 YYNGEE. This CDR3 has 12 amino acids. Trimming removed 0 bases at V and 4 bases at J, with 2 bases between. The source of this sequence is a human donor who was either an allogeneic HSCT recipient or a stem cell or donor lymphocyte infusion donor (not recorded which). It is not recorded whose cells these are; they may come from a transplant donor. The sample was blood, either unsorted or a sorted T cell fraction (not recorded which). The J gene is TRBJ2-1, the V gene TRBV9; D call uncertain. CDR3: CASSVDYNEQFF. CDR3 nucleotide sequence: TGTGCCAGCAGCGTAGATTACAATGAGCAGTTCTTC.